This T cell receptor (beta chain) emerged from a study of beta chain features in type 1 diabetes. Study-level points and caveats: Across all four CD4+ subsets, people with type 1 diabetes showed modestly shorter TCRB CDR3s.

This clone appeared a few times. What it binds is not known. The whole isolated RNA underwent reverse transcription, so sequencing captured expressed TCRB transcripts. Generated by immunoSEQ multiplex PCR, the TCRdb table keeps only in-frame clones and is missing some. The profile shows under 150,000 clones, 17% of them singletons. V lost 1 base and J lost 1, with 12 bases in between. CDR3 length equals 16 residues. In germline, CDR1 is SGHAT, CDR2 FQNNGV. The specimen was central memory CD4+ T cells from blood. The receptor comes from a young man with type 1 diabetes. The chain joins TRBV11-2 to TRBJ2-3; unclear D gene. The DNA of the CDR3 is TGTGCCAGCAGCTTAGGAGCCTCTGCAGGCACAGATACGCAGTATTTT. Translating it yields CASSLGASAGTDTQYF.